Below, 21 T cell receptor beta chains from the same sample are listed, as sequenced in a study of blood T cells in healthy people across ages. Alongside a J-beta primer mix, a sample-barcoded 5' primer served in a second PCR lasting about 6 to 12 cycles. Using its own MiXCR run on the 5' RACE reads, TCRdb lists one record per CDR3 protein. Of about 780,000 distinct CDR3 sequences listed, about half are singletons. The sample consisted of blood. The receptors derive from a man of 80 years or more in good health.

The V call is TRBV28, the J call TRBJ2-1; 10 bases fit TRBD2. Per the germline V gene, CDR1 is MDHEN and CDR2 is SYDVKM. The J segment lost 6 bases and the V segment lost 5 bases, leaving 7 bases of the junction unmatched. The CDR3 covers 15 residues. CDR3 DNA sequence: TGTGCCAGCAGTCAAATGGGACTAGCGCCCAATGAGCAGTTCTTC. Its translation is CASSQMGLAPNEQFF. Filled out from reference TRBV28 and TRBJ2-1, the complete variable domain reads DVKVTQSSRYLVKRTGEKVFLECVQDMDHENMFWYRQDPGLGLRLIYFSYDVKMKEKGDIPEGYSVSREKKERFSLILESASTNQTSMYLCASSQMGLAPNEQFFGPGTRLTVL.

A note on this clonotype: The junction does not match germline at one end; this may be a read error. The gene calls are TRBV18 and TRBJ2-1, with 8 bases matching TRBD2. CDR3 size: 17 residues. Germline CDR1 and CDR2: KGHSH and LQKENI. CDR3 DNA sequence: TGTGCCAGCTCACCGCCCTCGGCGGGAGGCTCCTACAATGAGCAGTGCTTC. Translated, it gives CASSPPSAGGSYNEQCF.

This clonotype was observed at least ten times. The chain recombines TRBV27 with TRBJ2-3; maybe TRBD1 (5 bases). Germline-derived CDR1 and CDR2 are MNHEY and SMNVEV (reference sequence). With 7 bases removed from V and 6 bases from J, the gap between germline ends came to 23 bases. CDR3 size: 16 residues. The CDR3 bases are TGTGCCAGCACCTCCTTTTTGGGCAGGGTAGGGGATACGCAGTATTTT. This codes for CASTSFLGRVGDTQYF.

V and J are TRBV12-3 or TRBV12-4 and TRBJ2-6; D possibly matches TRBD1 or TRBD2 (5 bases each). The CDR3 is 19 amino acids. V was pared by 6 bases and J by 0 bases, with 21 bases between. CDR3 nucleotide sequence: TGTGCCAGCAGGCGGCGGTCCGGGGCGGTCAGCTCTGGGGCCAACGTCCTGACTTTC. It specifies CASRRRSGAVSSGANVLTF.

V usage is TRBV20-1 and J usage is TRBJ2-1; 11 nucleotides align to TRBD2. The closer fit of TRBJ2-7 to the DNA end suggests the J call may be wrong. There are 16 residues in the CDR3. The germline CDR1 and CDR2 sequences are DFQATT and SNEGSKA (reference sequence). The CDR3 spells CSASALAGESYNEQYF. Written as DNA, the CDR3 is TGCAGTGCTAGTGCACTAGCGGGAGAATCGTACAATGAGCAGTACTTC.

The gene calls are TRBV2 and TRBJ2-2; 11 positions agree with TRBD2. CDR1 is SNHLY, CDR2 FYNNEI, per germline. The V and J ends lost 6 bases and 6 bases, in that order; junction bases with no gene match: 9. The length of the CDR3 is 16 residues. The CDR3 nucleotides read TGTGCCAGCAGAGATCTACTAGCGGGAGCCGCCGGGGAGCTGTTTTTT. Residues: CASRDLLAGAAGELFF. Full variable domain (missing parts from reference TRBV2 and TRBJ2-2): EPEVTQTPSHQVTQMGQEVILRCVPISNHLYFYWYRQILGQKVEFLVSFYNNEISEKSEIFDDQFSVERPDGSNFTLKIRSTKLEDSAMYFCASRDLLAGAAGELFFGEGSRLTVL.

This chain links TRBV21-1 with TRBJ1-2; the table's TRBD1 call for D was not verified on the DNA. TRBV21-1 is labeled a pseudogene. The CDR3 runs to 13 residues. CDR3 bases: TGTGCCAGCGGACCCCCAGAGAGCGATGGCTACACCTTC. It translates to CASGPPESDGYTF.

A remark on this clonotype: A much larger clone differs by one base, so this may be a read error. The chain is built from TRBV2 and TRBJ2-1, with D possibly matching TRBD1 (5 bases). CDR1 and CDR2 from the germline V gene are SNHLY and FYNNEI. V dropped 11 bases and J dropped 10 bases, with 21 bases sitting between them. CDR3 length: 13 residues. Here the CDR3 reads CAATRADSYEQFF. The CDR3 DNA reads TGTGCCGCCACCAGGGCTGATTCCTACGAGCAGTTCTTC. Using reference TRBV2 and TRBJ2-1 for the parts outside the CDR3, the full variable domain is EPEVTQTPSHQVTQMGQEVILRCVPISNHLYFYWYRQILGQKVEFLVSFYNNEISEKSEIFDDQFSVERPDGSNFTLKIRSTKLEDSAMYFCAATRADSYEQFFGPGTRLTVL.

This sequence joins TRBV7-2 and TRBJ2-7; D not resolved. The germline CDR1 and CDR2 sequences are SGHTA and FQGNSA. V gave up 6 bases and J gave up 6 bases, with 18 bases separating them. The CDR3 runs 14 residues. CDR3 sequence: CASSQAPRRLEQYF. The DNA of the CDR3 is TGTGCCAGCAGTCAGGCCCCGCGCAGGCTCGAGCAGTACTTC.

The chain has TRBV2 and TRBJ1-4; the D gene is possibly TRBD1 (5 bases). In germline, CDR1 is SNHLY, CDR2 FYNNEI. Trimming removed 7 bases at V and 5 bases at J, with 17 bases between. This CDR3 region has 15 residues. The CDR3 coding sequence is TGTGCCAGCACCGACCCCTGGGGGAGCAATGAAAAACTGTTTTTT. It specifies CASTDPWGSNEKLFF.

This chain uses TRBV25-1 with TRBJ2-4; D may correspond to TRBD1 or TRBD2 (5 bases each). The J call may be mistaken, given a closer DNA end match to TRBJ2-7. CDR3 length: 13 residues. CDR1 and CDR2 from the germline V gene are MGHDK and SYGVNS. The CDR3 DNA reads TGTGCCAGCAGTGCCAATCCAGGGAGCGAGCAGTACTTC. The encoded protein is CASSANPGSEQYF.

The gene calls are TRBV28 and TRBJ1-2; D possibly corresponds to TRBD1 (5 bases). V was shortened by 7 bases and J by 5 bases, with 11 bases between the two germline ends. The CDR3 extends over 12 amino acids. Germline CDR1 is MDHEN and CDR2 is SYDVKM. In DNA, the CDR3 is TGTGCCAGCACAACCAGGGAGTATGGCTACACCTTC. Its translation: CASTTREYGYTF.

This rearrangement joins TRBV3-1 to TRBJ2-7; no clear D. CDR1 and CDR2 (germline): LGHDT, YNNKEL (reference sequence). V shed 3 bases and J shed 2 bases, with 11 bases lying between them. CDR3 length: 14 residues. CDR3 in amino acids: CASSQGRITYEQYF. The CDR3 region has the DNA TGTGCCAGCAGCCAGGGCAGGATTACCTACGAGCAGTACTTC.

This clonotype was observed at least ten times. The V gene is TRBV28, the J gene TRBJ2-1; D remains unclear. Germline V lookup: CDR1 MDHEN, CDR2 SYDVKM. The CDR3 runs 15 residues. The V end lost 7 bases, the J end lost 0 bases, and 13 bases lay between the germline ends. The CDR3 nucleotides are TGTGCCAGCACGGCAGGCGGAAACTCCTACAATGAGCAGTTCTTC. This sequence encodes CASTAGGNSYNEQFF.

This clonotype was seen more than once but under ten times. This chain links TRBV5-5 with TRBJ2-5; weak D call: TRBD2 (5 bases). Trimming removed 5 bases from V and 5 bases from J, with 16 bases in between. This CDR3 contains 14 residues. Germline lookup yields CDR1 SGHKS and CDR2 YYEKEE (reference sequence). The chain's CDR3 is CASRPVAGVETQYF. The CDR3 DNA follows: TGTGCCAGCAGGCCAGTGGCCGGGGTGGAGACCCAGTACTTC. Using reference TRBV5-5 and TRBJ2-5 for the parts outside the CDR3, the full variable domain is DAGVTQSPTHLIKTRGQQVTLRCSPISGHKSVSWYQQVLGQGPQFIFQYYEKEERGRGNFPDRFSARQFPNYSSELNVNALLLGDSALYLCASRPVAGVETQYFGPGTRLLVL.

This chain connects TRBV20-1 to TRBJ2-1; D call uncertain. With 4 bases removed from V and 4 bases from J, the gap between germline ends came to 2 bases. CDR3 size: 10 residues. Germline V gives CDR1 DFQATT, CDR2 SNEGSKA (reference sequence). This chain's CDR3 is CSAKYNEQFF. The CDR3 bases are TGCAGTGCTAAATACAATGAGCAGTTCTTC.

The genes are TRBV18 and TRBJ1-2; TRBD1 matches 7 bases. Trimming at V came to 3 bases and at J to 4 bases, leaving 8 bases not matched to a gene. Looked up from germline, CDR1 is KGHSH and CDR2 is LQKENI. This CDR3 region has 15 residues. CDR3 sequence reads: CASSPDRASAYGYTF. In DNA form, the CDR3 reads TGTGCCAGCTCACCCGACAGGGCTTCGGCCTATGGCTACACCTTC.

The sample holds a few counts of this clonotype. The rearrangement links TRBV27 to TRBJ2-7, with a weak D call TRBD1 (7 bases). This CDR3 spans 14 amino acids. Germline lookup yields CDR1 MNHEY and CDR2 SMNVEV (reference sequence). Between the trimmed V and J ends, which lost 4 bases and 5 bases, there was a span of 15 bases. CDR3 DNA: TGTGCCAGCAGTTCCATTGACAGGGAGGACGAGCAGTACTTC. This codes for CASSSIDREDEQYF.

This chain uses TRBV6-4 with TRBJ2-5; 12 positions agree with TRBD2. With 0 bases clipped from V and 11 bases from J, the junction kept 10 bases outside the gene matches. The V gene's germline CDR1 is MRHNA and CDR2 SNTAGT. The CDR3 is 16 amino acids. This chain's CDR3 is CASSDSTSGSRNEQYF. The CDR3 DNA reads TGTGCCAGCAGTGACTCGACTAGCGGGAGTCGGAATGAGCAGTACTTC.

This clonotype was counted between two and nine times. The chain links TRBV5-1 to TRBJ2-1, with D possibly being TRBD2 (5 bases). This CDR3 comprises 16 residues. The germline gives CDR1 SGHRS, CDR2 YFSETQ. The V end lost 1 base, the J end lost 8 bases, and 19 bases lay between the germline ends. This chain's CDR3 is CASSLFSWTPLDEQFF. The CDR3 nucleotides read TGCGCCAGCAGCTTGTTTTCCTGGACTCCTTTGGATGAGCAGTTCTTC.

Details on this clonotype: One end of the junction fails to match germline, which may point to a read error. The rearrangement uses TRBV10-3 and TRBJ1-1, with D possibly TRBD1 on 5 matching bases. Germline V lookup: CDR1 ENHRY, CDR2 SYGVKD. This CDR3 comprises 12 residues. The DNA of the CDR3 is TGTGCCATAAGTGGGGGGAGTTCTGAAGCTTTCTTT. Protein sequence: CAISGGSSEAFF.